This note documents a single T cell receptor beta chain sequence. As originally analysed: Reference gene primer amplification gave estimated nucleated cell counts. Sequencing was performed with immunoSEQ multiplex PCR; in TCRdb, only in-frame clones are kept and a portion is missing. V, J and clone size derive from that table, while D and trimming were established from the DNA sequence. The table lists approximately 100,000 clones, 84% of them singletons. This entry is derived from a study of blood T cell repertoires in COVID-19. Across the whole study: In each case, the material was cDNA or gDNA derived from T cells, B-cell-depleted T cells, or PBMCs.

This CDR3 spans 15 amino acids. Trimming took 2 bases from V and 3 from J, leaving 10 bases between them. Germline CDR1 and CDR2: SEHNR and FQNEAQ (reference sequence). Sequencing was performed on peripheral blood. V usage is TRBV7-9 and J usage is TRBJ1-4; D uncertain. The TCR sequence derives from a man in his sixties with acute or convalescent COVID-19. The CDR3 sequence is CASSLNEGPNEKLFF. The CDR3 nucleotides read TGTGCCAGCAGCTTAAACGAGGGTCCTAATGAAAAACTGTTTTTT.